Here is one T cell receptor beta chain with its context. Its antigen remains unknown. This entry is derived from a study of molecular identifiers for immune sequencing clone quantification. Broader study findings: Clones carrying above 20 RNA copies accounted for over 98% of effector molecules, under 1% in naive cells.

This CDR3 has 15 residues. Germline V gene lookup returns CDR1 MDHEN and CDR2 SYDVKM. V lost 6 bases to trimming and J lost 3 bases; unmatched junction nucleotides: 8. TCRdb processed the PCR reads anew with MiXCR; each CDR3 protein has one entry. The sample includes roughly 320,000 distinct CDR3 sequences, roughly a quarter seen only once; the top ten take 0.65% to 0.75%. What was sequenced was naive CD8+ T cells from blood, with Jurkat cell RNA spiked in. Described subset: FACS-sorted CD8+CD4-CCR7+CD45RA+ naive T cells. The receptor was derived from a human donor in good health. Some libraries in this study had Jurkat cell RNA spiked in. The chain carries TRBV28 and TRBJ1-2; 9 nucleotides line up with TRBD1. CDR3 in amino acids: CASSWGTGLDYGYTF. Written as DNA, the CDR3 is TGTGCCAGCAGCTGGGGGACAGGGCTTGACTATGGCTACACCTTC.